These 25 T cell receptor beta chains share one sample of origin, sequenced in a study of regulatory T cells in long-lasting Graves disease. Time point: newly diagnosed GD, antithyroid drugs for less than 3 months. PBMC-extracted RNA yielded the TCR library. Relying on iRepertoire HTBI primers and Arm-PCR of CDR3 regions, the team built TCR beta libraries. TCRdb re-derived calls from the multiplex PCR reads in MiXCR, one entry per CDR3 protein. The sample lists approximately 360,000 distinct CDR3 sequences; 10% to 15% were seen once. The data also belong to a second study, concerning T cells in Graves' hyperthyroidism and ophthalmopathy.

The source material was peripheral blood mononuclear cells (PBMCs), sampled at new diagnosis, from a patient treated with antithyroid drugs. The receptors stem from a woman younger than 35 with Graves disease.

This clonotype came up many times. The genes are TRBV7-2 and TRBJ2-3; D ambiguous. The V gene's germline CDR1 is SGHTA and CDR2 FQGNSA. Trimming shortened V by 3 bases and J by 7 bases, and 11 bases separated the two germline ends. The CDR3 length is 13 residues. This CDR3 reads CASSFKGSNTQYF. Written as DNA, the CDR3 is TGTGCCAGCAGCTTTAAGGGCTCGAATACGCAGTATTTT. Variable domain in full (rest from reference TRBV7-2 and TRBJ2-3): GAGVSQSPSNKVTEKGKDVELRCDPISGHTALYWYRQSLGQGLEFLIYFQGNSAPDKSGLPSDRFSAERTGGSVSTLTIQRTQQEDSAVYLCASSFKGSNTQYFGPGTRLTVL.

In its sample, this clonotype was seen a few times. The chain joins TRBV7-3 to TRBJ2-3; D not resolved. The V gene lost 4 bases and the J gene lost 1 base, with 9 bases spanning the gap. The germline gives CDR1 SGHTA, CDR2 FQGTGA. This CDR3 has 14 residues. Written as DNA, the CDR3 is TGTGCCAGCAGCTGGCGGAAGGGCACAGATACGCAGTATTTT. Translating gives CASSWRKGTDTQYF.

This clonotype was counted at least ten times. The rearrangement uses TRBV7-6 and TRBJ2-6; D remains unclear. CDR1 SGHVS and CDR2 FNYEAQ come from the germline V gene. This CDR3 spans 15 amino acids. V dropped 1 base and J dropped 0 bases, with 4 bases sitting between them. The CDR3 nucleotides are TGTGCCAGCAGCTTAGATTCCTCTGGGGCCAACGTCCTGACTTTC. It specifies CASSLDSSGANVLTF.

This clonotype has only a few counts. The rearrangement links TRBV27 to TRBJ1-5; tentative D call: TRBD1 (5 bases). The CDR3 covers 18 residues. Germline V CDR1 and CDR2: MNHEY, SMNVEV (reference sequence). V was clipped by 7 bases and J by 2 bases, with 24 bases between them. CDR3 DNA: TGTGCCAGCACTTATTTCACGGGGCCTAAAGTTGGCAATCAGCCCCAGCATTTT. Translating it yields CASTYFTGPKVGNQPQHF.

This clonotype was counted many times. The J gene is TRBJ2-1, the V gene TRBV19; 8 bases are a match to TRBD2. V shed 3 bases, J shed 9 bases, and the junction held 16 bases outside the gene matches. Looked up from germline, CDR1 is LNHDA and CDR2 is SQIVND (reference sequence). The CDR3 is made up of 17 amino acids. The CDR3 loop is CASSIFTYGLASTEQFF. The CDR3 nucleotides are TGTGCCAGTAGTATTTTTACTTATGGACTAGCCAGTACTGAGCAGTTCTTC.

The chain carries TRBV6-1 and TRBJ1-2; the D gene is possibly TRBD1 (5 bases). Germline CDR1 is MNHNS and CDR2 is SASEGT. Between the trimmed V and J ends, which lost 8 bases and 0 bases, there was a span of 16 bases. The length of the CDR3 is 15 residues. The CDR3 here is CASRGIGGANYGYTF. CDR3 DNA: TGTGCCAGCCGGGGGATTGGGGGAGCTAACTATGGCTACACCTTC.

The sample holds a few counts of this clonotype. This sequence may be a read error, since a much larger clone differs from it by one base. The chain carries TRBV6-2 or TRBV6-3 and TRBJ1-2; D is possibly TRBD1 (5 bases). Germline lookup yields CDR1 MNHEY and CDR2 SVGEGT. The CDR3 consists of 14 residues. The V and J ends lost 7 bases and 3 bases respectively, with 15 bases between them. DNA of the CDR3: TGTGCCAGCACCAGACAGAAAGTAGACTATGGCTACACCTTC. It encodes CASTRQKVDYGYTF.

This clonotype was detected many times. This CDR3 is CASSLAGEAFF. In DNA form, the CDR3 reads TGTGCCAGCAGCTTGGCTGGGGAAGCTTTCTTT. This chain joins TRBV7-9 and TRBJ1-1; no reliable D call. V dropped 3 bases and J dropped 8 bases, with 7 bases sitting between them. Germline V gene lookup returns CDR1 SEHNR and CDR2 FQNEAQ (reference sequence). The CDR3 sequence is 11 residues long.

This clonotype has ten or more counts. The V gene is TRBV29-1, the J gene TRBJ1-1, with D possibly matching TRBD1 (5 bases). The germline CDR1 and CDR2 sequences are SQVTM and ANQGSEA. This CDR3 contains 13 residues. V was clipped by 4 bases and J by 0 bases, with 9 bases between them. The CDR3 region has the DNA TGCAGCGTTGTAGACAGAATGAACACTGAAGCTTTCTTT. Protein sequence: CSVVDRMNTEAFF.

This clonotype has just a few counts. The genes are TRBV29-1 and TRBJ2-5, with D possibly called TRBD1 or TRBD2 (5 bases each). Germline V gene sequence: CDR1 SQVTM, CDR2 ANQGSEA. Trimming shortened V by 1 base and J by 5 bases, and 17 bases separated the two germline ends. The CDR3 is made up of 15 amino acids. The CDR3: CSVEGGTVRTETQYF. The CDR3 DNA follows: TGCAGCGTTGAAGGTGGGACGGTAAGAACCGAGACCCAGTACTTC.

Many counts were recorded for this clonotype. The genes are TRBV7-2 and TRBJ2-7; 7 nucleotides align to TRBD2. The CDR3 loop spans 16 amino acids. CDR1 and CDR2 (germline): SGHTA, FQGNSA. Trimming at V came to 3 bases and at J to 2 bases, leaving 10 bases not matched to a gene. The chain's CDR3 is CASSLTWAGAPYEQYF. The CDR3 DNA sequence: TGTGCCAGCAGCTTGACCTGGGCGGGAGCCCCCTACGAGCAGTACTTC.

This clonotype has a count of ten or more. The rearrangement joins TRBV28 to TRBJ2-7, with a possible D match to TRBD2 (6 bases). CDR1 MDHEN and CDR2 SYDVKM come from the germline V gene. The CDR3 consists of 17 residues. The germline V and J ends were trimmed by 4 bases and 1 base, with 20 bases remaining between them. CDR3 protein: CASSSIITSYGSYEQYF. The CDR3 nucleotides read TGTGCCAGCAGTTCCATTATTACTAGCTACGGATCCTACGAGCAGTACTTC.

About this clonotype itself: A much bigger clone sits one base away, suggesting this may be a read error. J is TRBJ2-5 and V is TRBV27; TRBD2 agrees at 7 bases. Looked up from germline, CDR1 is MNHEY and CDR2 is SMNVEV (reference sequence). The length of the CDR3 is 18 residues. The CDR3 DNA follows: TGTGCCAGCTCCCCCCTGAGGGTAGCGGGCTTCTCCTACAATGAGCAGTCCTTC. This encodes CASSPLRVAGFSYNEQSF.

This clonotype has a handful of counts. Here the CDR3 reads CASSLVRDSYGYTF. As DNA, the CDR3 is TGTGCCAGCAGCTTGGTCCGGGACAGCTATGGCTACACCTTC. The genes are TRBV5-5 and TRBJ1-2, with TRBD1 matching 7 bases. The ends lost 0 bases at V and 4 bases at J; junction bases unmatched: 3. CDR3 length: 14 residues. The V gene's germline CDR1 is SGHKS and CDR2 YYEKEE (reference sequence).

The sample holds many counts of this clonotype. The chain joins TRBV20-1 to TRBJ1-1, with D tentatively TRBD1 (5 bases). The CDR3 is 19 residues long. Trimming removed 0 bases from V and 2 bases from J, with 25 bases in between. Germline CDR1 reads DFQATT; CDR2 reads SNEGSKA (reference sequence). The CDR3 spells CSARDLFKSRDELNTEAFF. CDR3 in DNA: TGCAGTGCTAGAGATCTATTTAAGAGCCGGGACGAATTAAACACTGAAGCTTTCTTT.

This clonotype was seen repeatedly, ten times or more. The rearrangement joins TRBV5-6 to TRBJ2-1; D not resolved. V lost 7 bases, J lost 11 bases, and 19 bases lay in between. The CDR3 runs 13 residues. Germline V gene sequence: CDR1 SGHDT, CDR2 YYEEEE. CDR3 in DNA: TGTGCCAGCCAAGACGACCCAAATTCTCAGCAGTTCTTC. Translation: CASQDDPNSQQFF.

Points on this clonotype: The germline gene is not matched at one end of the junction; a read error may be the cause. The CDR3 DNA is TGTGCCAGCAGCGTAGAACCCCGAGGAGGCGGCGAGCAGTACTTC. It yields the protein CASSVEPRGGGEQYF. V and J are TRBV11-2 and TRBJ2-7; a possible D gene is TRBD2 (5 bases). CDR1 is SGHAT and CDR2 is FQNNGV in the germline V gene. CDR3 length: 15 residues.

In its sample, this clonotype was seen once. It may be a read error: a sequence one base away is much more abundant. This rearrangement joins TRBV5-1 to TRBJ1-5; 8 bases match TRBD1. The CDR3 runs to 18 residues. Per the germline V gene, CDR1 is SGHRS and CDR2 is YFSETQ. The CDR3 loop is CASSLVPGQENSNQPRHF. The DNA of the CDR3 is TGCGCCAGCAGTTTAGTCCCGGGACAGGAAAATAGCAATCAGCCCCGGCATTTT.

This clonotype was detected many times. The V gene is TRBV12-3 or TRBV12-4, the J gene TRBJ2-5, with a tentative D call TRBD2 (6 bases). CDR3 length: 13 amino acids. V was trimmed by 6 bases and J by 5 bases, leaving 13 bases between them. The CDR3 is CASRERGFETQYF. In nucleotides, the CDR3 is TGTGCCAGCAGGGAACGGGGGTTTGAGACCCAGTACTTC.

A few counts support this clonotype. This rearrangement joins TRBV6-1 to TRBJ1-1, with TRBD1 matching 7 bases. The CDR3 has 13 residues. CDR1 MNHNS and CDR2 SASEGT come from the germline V gene. V lost 11 bases, J lost 4 bases, and 10 bases stayed unmatched. CDR3 nucleotides: TGTGCCGGTCGACAGGGTTATGGCACTGAAGCTTTCTTT. It specifies CAGRQGYGTEAFF.

This clonotype came up many times. This chain connects TRBV5-1 to TRBJ2-3; no clear D. This CDR3 comprises 15 residues. Trimming removed 0 bases at V and 1 base at J, with 9 bases between. CDR1 is SGHRS, CDR2 YFSETQ, per germline. CDR3 region: CASSLVLPGTDTQYF. Here the CDR3 DNA reads TGCGCCAGCAGCTTGGTCTTACCAGGCACAGATACGCAGTATTTT.

Only one count was recorded for this clonotype. This may be a read error, as it is one base from a much larger clone. The V call is TRBV6-2 or TRBV6-3, the J call TRBJ1-6; D gene unclear. This CDR3 region has 12 residues. The germline V gene has CDR1 MNHEY and CDR2 SVGEGT. V was clipped by 10 bases and J by 12 bases, with 16 bases between them. The CDR3 DNA follows: TGTGCCAACGCCCCCAGCCGGGGACCCCTCCACTTT. Amino acid sequence: CANAPSRGPLHF.

This clonotype came up many times. The CDR3, as DNA: TGTGCCAGCAGCCCTTCAACAGGGGAGGGTACGCAGTATTTT. Translating gives CASSPSTGEGTQYF. This chain uses TRBV9 with TRBJ2-3; possibly TRBD1 or TRBD2 for D (7 bases each). CDR1 and CDR2 (germline): SGDLS, YYNGEE. V lost 4 bases to trimming and J lost 8 bases, with 17 bases between them. The CDR3 is 14 amino acids.

This clonotype appeared many times. The rearrangement uses TRBV7-8 and TRBJ2-1; 8 positions agree with TRBD1. Germline CDR1 SGHVS, CDR2 FQNEAQ. V gave up 5 bases and J gave up 7 bases; unmatched junction bases: 4. The CDR3 runs 13 residues. The CDR3 loop is CASSPGTGNEQFF. The CDR3 nucleotides read TGTGCCAGCAGCCCCGGGACAGGTAATGAGCAGTTCTTC.

Concerning this clonotype: One base away lies a much larger clone, so this may be a sequencing read error. The chain joins TRBV12-3 or TRBV12-4 to TRBJ2-3; either TRBD1 or TRBD2 may fit D (5 bases each). The CDR3 consists of 14 residues. V lost 1 base, J lost 5 bases, and 10 bases lay in between. CDR3 coding DNA: TGTGCCAGCAGTTTAGGGGGACGATTAGATACGCAGTATTTT. Translation: CASSLGGRLDTQYF.